This TCR beta chain was identified in a study of blood T cell repertoires in COVID-19. Study overall: The United States, Italy and Spain were the sources of the acute and convalescent COVID-19 samples. PBMCs, B-cell-depleted T cells, or T cells provided the cDNA or gDNA that made up the material.

TCRdb's table, derived via immunoSEQ multiplex PCR, lists solely in-frame clones and lacks some. The sample lists about 170,000 clones, 85% seen once, with 3% to 4% in the top ten. The V and J ends lost 5 bases and 3 bases, in that order; junction bases with no gene match: 6. The CDR3 is 15 amino acids. Germline assignment: CDR1 KGHSH and CDR2 LQKENI. Sequenced material: peripheral blood. This clonotype was obtained from a human donor with acute or convalescent COVID-19. The donor label of this sample is uncertain. The chain carries TRBV18 and TRBJ1-2, with TRBD1 matching over 10 bases. CDR3 region: CASSDRGRRDYGYTF. DNA for the CDR3: TGTGCCAGCTCAGACAGGGGGCGAAGGGACTATGGCTACACCTTC.